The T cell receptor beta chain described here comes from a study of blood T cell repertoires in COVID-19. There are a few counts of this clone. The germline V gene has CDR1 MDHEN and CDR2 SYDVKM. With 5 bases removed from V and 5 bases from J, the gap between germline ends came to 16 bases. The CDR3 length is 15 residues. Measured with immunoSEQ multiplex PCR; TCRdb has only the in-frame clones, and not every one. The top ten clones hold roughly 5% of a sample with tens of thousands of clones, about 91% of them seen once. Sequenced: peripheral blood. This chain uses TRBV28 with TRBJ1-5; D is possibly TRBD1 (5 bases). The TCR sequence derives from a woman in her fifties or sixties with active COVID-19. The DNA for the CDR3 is TGTGCCAGCAGTCTGGGGATAGGGGCTCATCAGCCCCAGCATTTT. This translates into CASSLGIGAHQPQHF.